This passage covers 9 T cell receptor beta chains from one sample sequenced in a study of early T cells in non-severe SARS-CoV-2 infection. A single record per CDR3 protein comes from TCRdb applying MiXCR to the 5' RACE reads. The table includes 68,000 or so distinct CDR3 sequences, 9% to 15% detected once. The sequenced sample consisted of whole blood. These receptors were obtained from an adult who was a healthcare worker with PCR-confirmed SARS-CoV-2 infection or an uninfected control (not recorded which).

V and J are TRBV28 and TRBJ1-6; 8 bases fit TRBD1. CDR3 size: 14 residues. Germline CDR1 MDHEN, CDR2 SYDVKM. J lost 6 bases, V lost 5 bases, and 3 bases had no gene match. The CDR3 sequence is CASSEGQANSPLHF. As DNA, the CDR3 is TGTGCCAGCAGTGAGGGACAGGCTAATTCACCCCTCCACTTT. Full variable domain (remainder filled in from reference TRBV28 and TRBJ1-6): DVKVTQSSRYLVKRTGEKVFLECVQDMDHENMFWYRQDPGLGLRLIYFSYDVKMKEKGDIPEGYSVSREKKERFSLILESASTNQTSMYLCASSEGQANSPLHFGNGTRLTVT.

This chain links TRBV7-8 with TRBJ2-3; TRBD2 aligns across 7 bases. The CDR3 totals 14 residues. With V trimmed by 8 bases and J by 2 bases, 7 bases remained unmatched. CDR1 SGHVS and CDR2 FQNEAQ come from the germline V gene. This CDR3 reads CASGPSGATDTQYF. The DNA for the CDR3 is TGTGCCAGCGGGCCAAGCGGGGCCACAGATACGCAGTATTTT.

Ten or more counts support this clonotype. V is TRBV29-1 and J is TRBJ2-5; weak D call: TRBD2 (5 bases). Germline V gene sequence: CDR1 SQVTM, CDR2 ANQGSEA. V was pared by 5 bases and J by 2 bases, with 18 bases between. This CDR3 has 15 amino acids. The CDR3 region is CSVSDMRALQETQYF. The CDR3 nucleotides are TGCAGCGTTTCAGATATGCGGGCGTTACAAGAGACCCAGTACTTC.

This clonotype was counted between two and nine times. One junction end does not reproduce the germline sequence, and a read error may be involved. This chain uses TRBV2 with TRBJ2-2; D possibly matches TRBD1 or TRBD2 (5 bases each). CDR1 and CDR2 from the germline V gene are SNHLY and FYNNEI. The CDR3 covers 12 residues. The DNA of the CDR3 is TGTGCCAGCCGACTCGGGACCGAGGAGCTGTTTTTT. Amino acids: CASRLGTEELFF.

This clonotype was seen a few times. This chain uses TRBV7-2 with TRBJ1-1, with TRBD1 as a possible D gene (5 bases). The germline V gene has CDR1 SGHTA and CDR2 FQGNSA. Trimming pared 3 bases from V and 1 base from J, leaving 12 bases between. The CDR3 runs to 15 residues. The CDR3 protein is CASSLGGVGNTEAFF. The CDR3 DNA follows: TGTGCCAGCAGCTTGGGAGGGGTAGGGAACACTGAAGCTTTCTTT. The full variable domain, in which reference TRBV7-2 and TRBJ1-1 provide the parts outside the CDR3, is GAGVSQSPSNKVTEKGKDVELRCDPISGHTALYWYRQSLGQGLEFLIYFQGNSAPDKSGLPSDRFSAERTGGSVSTLTIQRTQQEDSAVYLCASSLGGVGNTEAFFGQGTRLTVV.

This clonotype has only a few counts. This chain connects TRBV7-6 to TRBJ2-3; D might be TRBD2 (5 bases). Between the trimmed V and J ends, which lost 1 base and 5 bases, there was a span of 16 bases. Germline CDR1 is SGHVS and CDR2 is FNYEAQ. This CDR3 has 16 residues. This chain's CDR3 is CASSLGARRRVDTQYF. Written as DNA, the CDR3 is TGTGCCAGCAGCTTAGGGGCCCGGAGGCGCGTAGATACGCAGTATTTT. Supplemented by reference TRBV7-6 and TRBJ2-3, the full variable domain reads GAGVSQSPRYKVTKRGQDVALRCDPISGHVSLYWYRQALGQGPEFLTYFNYEAQQDKSGLPNDRFSAERPEGSISTLTIQRTEQRDSAMYRCASSLGARRRVDTQYFGPGTRLTVL.

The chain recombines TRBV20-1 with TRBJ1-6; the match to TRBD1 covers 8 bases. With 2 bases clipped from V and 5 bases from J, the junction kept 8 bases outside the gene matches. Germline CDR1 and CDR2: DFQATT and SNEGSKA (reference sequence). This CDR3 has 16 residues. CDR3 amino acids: CSARWTGHRDNSPLHF. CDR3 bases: TGCAGTGCTAGATGGACAGGGCATAGGGATAATTCACCCCTCCACTTT.

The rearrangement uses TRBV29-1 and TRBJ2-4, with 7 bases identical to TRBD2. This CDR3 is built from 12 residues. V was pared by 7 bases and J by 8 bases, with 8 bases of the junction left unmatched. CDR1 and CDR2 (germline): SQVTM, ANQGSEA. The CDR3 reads CSGEGGGDIQYF. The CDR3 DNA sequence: TGCAGCGGGGAGGGCGGTGGGGACATTCAGTACTTC.

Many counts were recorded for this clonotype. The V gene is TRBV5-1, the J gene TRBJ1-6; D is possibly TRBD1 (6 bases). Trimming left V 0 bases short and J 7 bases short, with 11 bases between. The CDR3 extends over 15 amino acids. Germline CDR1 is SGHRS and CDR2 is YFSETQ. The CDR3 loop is CASSLARGINSPLHF. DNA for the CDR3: TGCGCCAGCAGCTTGGCGAGGGGGATAAATTCACCCCTCCACTTT.